These 13 T cell receptor beta chains came from one sample sequenced in a study of blood T cell repertoires in COVID-19 (dated by TCRdb to the early 2020s). Receptor libraries were prepared by the immunoSEQ multiplex PCR assay. This immuneACCESS table, as held by TCRdb, lists in-frame sequences with V and J called but not all clones. Of the missing ones, under half trace to an unresolved V gene in checked studies; the others have no known cause. This sample comprises around 150,000 clones, roughly 90% of them detected only once. The ten largest clones take up about 2.6% of the sample. Sequencing was performed on peripheral blood. Source of these receptors: a man aged 55 to 70 with acute or convalescent COVID-19.

The gene calls are TRBV6-4 and TRBJ2-2; D is possibly TRBD2 (6 bases). From germline, CDR1 is MRHNA and CDR2 SNTAGT. CDR3 length equals 14 residues. V lost 6 bases and J lost 2, with 10 bases in between. Written as DNA, the CDR3 is TGTGCCAGCAGAATAGCGGCTAACACCGGGGAGCTGTTTTTT. It is translated as CASRIAANTGELFF.

The rearrangement links TRBV5-1 to TRBJ2-7; 7 bases line up with TRBD1. The V and J ends lost 4 bases and 5 bases, in that order; junction bases with no gene match: 6. This CDR3 is built from 13 residues. Germline CDR1 reads SGHRS; CDR2 reads YFSETQ. The CDR3 bases are TGCGCCAGCAGCATCGGACAGGCGGACGAGCAGTACTTC. Translated: CASSIGQADEQYF.

This clone is a singleton in its sample. The chain is built from TRBV6-5 and TRBJ2-4; TRBD1 matches 8 bases. V lost 6 bases to trimming and J lost 0 bases; unmatched junction nucleotides: 4. The germline V gene has CDR1 MNHEY and CDR2 SVGAGI. The length of the CDR3 is 15 residues. The CDR3 nucleotides are TGTGCCAGCAGATCAGGGGGCGCAGCCAAAAACATTCAGTACTTC. Its translation: CASRSGGAAKNIQYF.

V gene TRBV18 combines with J gene TRBJ2-7; 10 nucleotides line up with TRBD1. V shed 1 base, J shed 7 bases, and the junction held 4 bases outside the gene matches. From germline, CDR1 is KGHSH and CDR2 LQKENI. This CDR3 has 14 residues. The DNA for the CDR3 is TGTGCCAGCTCACCACTAGGACAGGGGGAAGAGCAGTACTTC. Translation gives CASSPLGQGEEQYF.

The chain couples TRBV5-5 to TRBJ1-2; D not resolved. The CDR3 has 13 amino acids. CDR1 SGHKS and CDR2 YYEKEE come from the germline V gene (reference sequence). Trimming took 2 bases from V and 8 from J, leaving 13 bases between them. The CDR3 region is CASSFRELRGYTF. The CDR3 DNA reads TGTGCCAGCAGCTTTCGGGAATTGAGGGGCTACACCTTC.

The V gene is TRBV7-9, the J gene TRBJ2-7; D might be TRBD1 (6 bases). V lost 5 bases and J lost 4, with 12 bases in between. Germline CDR1 is SEHNR and CDR2 is FQNEAQ (reference sequence). This CDR3 region has 13 residues. The CDR3 protein is CASSKGQWYEQYF. For the CDR3, the DNA is TGTGCCAGCAGCAAGGGACAATGGTACGAGCAGTACTTC.

The rearrangement links TRBV10-1 to TRBJ2-7; possible D gene TRBD2, 7 bases. V lost 3 bases and J lost 6, with 21 bases in between. CDR1 is WNHNN and CDR2 is SYGVQD in the germline V gene (reference sequence). CDR3 size: 16 residues. The CDR3 DNA follows: TGCGCCAGCAGTGACGCCCCGGGGGCGAGCGGGGCCGAGCAGTACTTC. Its protein is CASSDAPGASGAEQYF.

The genes are TRBV30 and TRBJ1-1; TRBD1 matches 9 bases. CDR3 length: 15 residues. The germline V gene has CDR1 GTSNPN and CDR2 SVGIG (reference sequence). Unmatched junction bases numbered 7, after V lost 5 bases and J lost 0 bases. The CDR3 here is CAWDGTGYMNTEAFF. The CDR3 DNA sequence: TGTGCCTGGGATGGGACAGGGTACATGAACACTGAAGCTTTCTTT.

The chain combines TRBV6-4 with TRBJ2-3; 8 positions match TRBD1. Germline-derived CDR1 and CDR2 are MRHNA and SNTAGT. CDR3 length: 14 amino acids. Germline trimming cut 6 bases from V and 8 bases from J; bases unmatched to any gene: 10. CDR3 bases: TGTGCCAGCAGACAGGGGGTACGAGAGGGTACGCAGTATTTT. Protein sequence: CASRQGVREGTQYF.

The V call is TRBV7-8, the J call TRBJ1-6; tentative D call: TRBD1 (5 bases). V was shortened by 5 bases and J by 9 bases, with 23 bases between the two germline ends. From germline, CDR1 is SGHVS and CDR2 FQNEAQ. The CDR3 is 17 amino acids. The CDR3 DNA is TGTGCCAGCAGCCCACAAGGGGTGGGGCAGTTGGGTTCACCCCTCCACTTT. Its protein is CASSPQGVGQLGSPLHF.

The chain combines TRBV18 with TRBJ1-1; weak D call: TRBD1 (5 bases). The V gene lost 2 bases and the J gene lost 1 base, with 14 bases spanning the gap. The CDR3 spans 16 residues. CDR1 and CDR2 from the germline V gene are KGHSH and LQKENI. CDR3 in DNA: TGTGCCAGCTCACCAAGATCTCAGACAGAGAACACTGAAGCTTTCTTT. This gives the protein CASSPRSQTENTEAFF. Combining the CDR3 with reference TRBV18 and TRBJ1-1 gives the whole variable domain NAGVMQNPRHLVRRRGQEARLRCSPMKGHSHVYWYRQLPEEGLKFMVYLQKENIIDESGMPKERFSAEFPKEGPSILRIQQVVRGDSAAYFCASSPRSQTENTEAFFGQGTRLTVV.

The rearrangement links TRBV7-9 to TRBJ1-5; D unclear. Germline CDR1 and CDR2: SEHNR and FQNEAQ (reference sequence). This CDR3 has 17 amino acids. V lost 4 bases, J lost 2 bases, and 18 bases lay in between. CDR3 nucleotides: TGTGCCAGCAGCTCGTACCTCCCATTGGCCGGCAATCAGCCCCAGCATTTT. Encoded protein: CASSSYLPLAGNQPQHF.

CDR3 loop: CASSEREGNTIYF. Here the CDR3 DNA reads TGTGCCAGTAGCGAACGAGAGGGAAACACCATATATTTT. The chain links TRBV19 to TRBJ1-3; D uncertain. The CDR3 sequence is 13 residues long. The germline gives CDR1 LNHDA, CDR2 SQIVND (reference sequence). V lost 6 bases to trimming and J lost 4 bases, with 10 bases between them.